Included here is one TCR beta chain sequence, with context. This entry is derived from a study of T cells in Graves' hyperthyroidism and ophthalmopathy. This CDR3 is 15 amino acids long. Trimming shortened V by 6 bases and J by 0 bases, and 12 bases separated the two germline ends. In germline, CDR1 is SNHLY, CDR2 FYNNEI. It was RNA transcripts that yielded the amplified TCR beta CDR3 regions. Using the HTBI primer set, a first-round RT-PCR was run on the TCR CDR3. TCRdb re-derived calls from the multiplex PCR reads in MiXCR, one entry per CDR3 protein. The data hold approximately 400,000 distinct CDR3 sequences, with roughly 13% observed a single time.

The receptor was isolated from an older woman with Graves' hyperthyroidism. The specimen sequenced was blood. The rearrangement links TRBV2 to TRBJ2-4; possibly TRBD1 or TRBD2 for D (6 bases each). Written as DNA, the CDR3 is TGTGCCAGCAGCGCAGAGGGGGGAGCCAAAAACATTCAGTACTTC. Its protein product is CASSAEGGAKNIQYF.